The next 11 T cell receptor beta chains were all read from a single sample in a study of vaccination and CD4 T cells after COVID-19. Sequence data for DNA of cultured CD4+ T cells were generated by the Oncomine TCR Beta short-read assay. MiXCR, run by TCRdb on the PCR reads, gives a single entry per CDR3 protein. This table has around 12,000 distinct CDR3 sequences, around 50% appearing once. Sample treatment: approximately 9-day PBMC culture with coronavirus spike peptide pools or control peptides (ViraFEST assay). No antigens are known for them. Here the sequenced sample was cultured CD4+ T cells from blood, taken after SARS-CoV-2 vaccination. The receptors stem from a human donor with COVID-19.

This clonotype was counted a few times. V usage is TRBV7-9 and J usage is TRBJ2-2; unclear D gene. CDR1 and CDR2 from the germline V gene are SEHNR and FQNEAQ (reference sequence). The CDR3 runs to 12 residues. The germline V and J ends were trimmed by 2 bases and 4 bases, with 2 bases remaining between them. CDR3 nucleotide sequence: TGTGCCAGCAGCTTATTCACCGGGGAGCTGTTTTTT. Translation: CASSLFTGELFF.

This clonotype turned up a few times. The V and J genes are TRBV6-1 and TRBJ2-1; D possibly corresponds to TRBD2 (6 bases). Germline V gene sequence: CDR1 MNHNS, CDR2 SASEGT. The CDR3 has 14 residues. Trimming took off 7 bases at V and 5 bases at J, with 15 bases between the two ends. The CDR3 region is CASTEASVNNEQFF. DNA of the CDR3: TGTGCCAGCACCGAGGCTAGCGTAAACAATGAGCAGTTCTTC.

This sequence joins TRBV10-3 and TRBJ2-3, with TRBD2 identical over 14 bases. Germline-derived CDR1 and CDR2 are ENHRY and SYGVKD. CDR3 size: 15 residues. Trimming cost V 7 bases and J 4 bases; bases outside gene matches: 4. The CDR3 spells CAITTTSGGADTQYF. The CDR3, as DNA: TGTGCCATCACGACGACTAGCGGGGGGGCAGATACGCAGTATTTT.

This clonotype was seen a few times. This chain connects TRBV27 to TRBJ1-5; D is uncertain. CDR1 is MNHEY, CDR2 SMNVEV, per germline (reference sequence). V dropped 3 bases and J dropped 5 bases, with 8 bases sitting between them. The CDR3 loop spans 13 amino acids. This chain's CDR3 is CASSFTSDQPQHF. As DNA, the CDR3 is TGTGCCAGCAGTTTTACGTCGGATCAGCCCCAGCATTTT.

The J gene is TRBJ1-5, the V gene TRBV12-3 or TRBV12-4, with D uncertain. The CDR3 length is 12 residues. V was trimmed by 6 bases and J by 5 bases, leaving 8 bases between them. The CDR3 reads CASSAGDQPQHF. Here the CDR3 DNA reads TGTGCCAGCAGCGCGGGAGATCAGCCCCAGCATTTT.

The chain couples TRBV20-1 to TRBJ2-3; D may be TRBD2 (5 bases). The germline V gene encodes CDR1 DFQATT and CDR2 SNEGSKA (reference sequence). The CDR3 spans 13 residues. V gave up 6 bases and J gave up 8 bases, with 18 bases separating them. In DNA form, the CDR3 reads TGCAGTGCCATCCCACTAGGGATTGGTACGCAGTATTTT. It codes for CSAIPLGIGTQYF.

The chain employs TRBV5-4 and TRBJ1-2; D ambiguous. The CDR3 length is 13 residues. Germline CDR1 and CDR2: SGHNT and YYREEE (reference sequence). The V end lost 4 bases, the J end lost 4 bases, and 11 bases lay between the germline ends. DNA for the CDR3: TGTGCCAGCAGCGGCCTCCGGACCTATGGCTACACCTTC. Translating it yields CASSGLRTYGYTF.

The gene calls are TRBV2 and TRBJ2-7; D unresolved. The CDR3 contains 16 residues. Germline CDR1 SNHLY, CDR2 FYNNEI. Trimming cost V 6 bases and J 0 bases, with 18 bases left between them. This CDR3 is CASREAGRMSSYEQYF. DNA for the CDR3: TGTGCCAGCAGAGAGGCTGGCAGGATGAGCTCCTACGAGCAGTACTTC.

The rearrangement uses TRBV24-1 and TRBJ1-1; D gene unclear. Trimming cost V 3 bases and J 7 bases, with 17 bases left between them. There are 15 residues in the CDR3. CDR1 KGHDR and CDR2 SFDVKD come from the germline V gene. The chain's CDR3 is CATSDPLEARGEAFF. Here the CDR3 DNA reads TGTGCCACCAGTGATCCCCTCGAGGCGCGGGGTGAAGCTTTCTTT.

This clonotype has only a few counts. One junction end disagrees with the germline gene, perhaps due to a read error. The V call is TRBV6-5, the J call TRBJ2-7, with D unresolved. Germline loops: CDR1 MNHEY, CDR2 SVGAGI. This CDR3 contains 12 residues. CDR3 DNA: TGTGCCAGCAGTTACTCAGGGCTCGAGCGGTACTTC. It is translated as CASSYSGLERYF.

DNA of the CDR3: TGTGCCAGCAGTGCTTTAACCAGGGGCCGGAGCACTGAAGCTTTCTTT. Its translation is CASSALTRGRSTEAFF. This chain connects TRBV6-1 to TRBJ1-1, with a weak D call TRBD1 (6 bases). With 4 bases removed from V and 4 bases from J, the gap between germline ends came to 19 bases. The V gene's germline CDR1 is MNHNS and CDR2 SASEGT. This CDR3 has 16 residues.